These 11 T cell receptor beta chains came from one sample sequenced in a study of neurological immune-mediated disorders. MiXCR, run by TCRdb on the 5' RACE reads, gives a single entry per CDR3 protein. The table records roughly 38,000 distinct CDR3 sequences, 7% to 8% of them present only once. The sequencing input was PBMCs. The receptor source for this set is a middle-aged woman in good health.

This clonotype has a count of ten or more. The gene calls are TRBV24-1 and TRBJ2-1; possible D gene TRBD2, 5 bases. Trimming shortened V by 4 bases and J by 4 bases, and 13 bases separated the two germline ends. Germline V gene data show CDR1 as KGHDR and CDR2 as SFDVKD. The CDR3 runs to 15 residues. DNA for the CDR3: TGTGCCACCAGTGACGCCCTAGCACGGTACAATGAGCAGTTCTTC. Its protein product is CATSDALARYNEQFF.

In this sample, this clonotype turned up many times. V usage is TRBV6-6 and J usage is TRBJ2-1; D might be TRBD1 (6 bases). This CDR3 is built from 16 residues. With 6 bases removed from V and 2 bases from J, the gap between germline ends came to 17 bases. From germline, CDR1 is MNHNY and CDR2 SVGAGI (reference sequence). The CDR3 reads CASSLQGPLAYNEQFF. The CDR3 nucleotides read TGTGCCAGCAGCCTACAGGGCCCGTTAGCCTACAATGAGCAGTTCTTC.

Many counts were recorded for this clonotype. The CDR3 here is CASSFERGETQYF. The CDR3 nucleotides read TGTGCCAGCAGCTTTGAGCGGGGGGAGACCCAGTACTTC. This chain links TRBV11-3 with TRBJ2-5; 8 bases map to TRBD2. The CDR3 has 13 amino acids. Germline lookup yields CDR1 SGHNT and CDR2 YENEEA. After removal of 3 bases from V and 5 bases from J, the junction contained 2 bases not matched to a gene. Full variable domain (remainder filled in from reference TRBV11-3 and TRBJ2-5): EAGVVQSPRYKIIEKKQPVAFWCNPISGHNTLYWYLQNLGQGPELLIRYENEEAVDDSQLPKDRFSAERLKGVDSTLKIQPAELGDSAVYLCASSFERGETQYFGPGTRLLVL.

This clonotype was seen many times. The gene calls are TRBV28 and TRBJ1-5, with D perhaps matching TRBD1 (6 bases). V was trimmed by 10 bases and J by 4 bases, leaving 14 bases between them. Germline V gene sequence: CDR1 MDHEN, CDR2 SYDVKM. This CDR3 region has 13 residues. The CDR3 coding sequence is TGTGCCACCCGGACAGTCCTTAATCAGCCCCAGCATTTT. Translation gives CATRTVLNQPQHF.

At least ten counts were recorded for this clonotype. The chain couples TRBV6-5 to TRBJ1-4; TRBD1 is a possible D gene (5 bases). Trimming cost V 4 bases and J 5 bases, with 11 bases left between them. There are 14 residues in the CDR3. Germline-derived CDR1 and CDR2 are MNHEY and SVGAGI. CDR3 in amino acids: CASSSRDGNEKLFF. For the CDR3, the DNA is TGTGCCAGCAGTTCCCGGGACGGGAATGAAAAACTGTTTTTT.

This clonotype was counted many times. V and J are TRBV2 and TRBJ2-1, with 10 bases that match TRBD1. The CDR3 is made up of 17 amino acids. Germline CDR1 and CDR2: SNHLY and FYNNEI. After removal of 4 bases from V and 4 bases from J, the junction contained 10 bases not matched to a gene. CDR3 nucleotides: TGTGCCAGCAGTGCCCCGGGACAGGGGAGTTCTTACAATGAGCAGTTCTTC. It yields the protein CASSAPGQGSSYNEQFF.

The table lists this clonotype with a few counts. The J gene is TRBJ2-1, the V gene TRBV7-8; TRBD2 is a possible D gene (6 bases). The germline V gene encodes CDR1 SGHVS and CDR2 FQNEAQ. The CDR3 loop spans 17 amino acids. Trimming took 3 bases from V and 0 from J, leaving 15 bases between them. The CDR3 nucleotides read TGTGCCAGCAGCTTTGGGTCGGGAGCTCTCTCCTACAATGAGCAGTTCTTC. Amino acids: CASSFGSGALSYNEQFF.

This clonotype appeared many times. DNA for the CDR3: TGTGCCAGCAGTTTATCTAGCCAGGGGATCAATCAGCCCCAGCATTTT. This encodes CASSLSSQGINQPQHF. The genes are TRBV27 and TRBJ1-5; D might be TRBD1 (6 bases). Looked up from germline, CDR1 is MNHEY and CDR2 is SMNVEV (reference sequence). The CDR3 runs 16 residues. V was shortened by 0 bases and J by 3 bases, with 12 bases between the two germline ends.

This clonotype has at least ten counts. The genes are TRBV20-1 and TRBJ2-7; TRBD2 agrees at 12 bases. CDR3 length equals 14 residues. Germline values: CDR1 DFQATT, CDR2 SNEGSKA (reference sequence). The junction had 8 bases not matched to a gene; V was cut back by 7 bases and J by 4 bases. The CDR3 spells CSVKTSGSGYEQYF. The DNA for the CDR3 is TGCAGTGTTAAGACTAGCGGGAGTGGTTACGAGCAGTACTTC.

Comment on this clonotype: The junction departs from germline at one end; a sequencing error may be responsible. The chain combines TRBV7-7 with TRBJ1-3; no reliable D call. The CDR3 covers 13 residues. Germline V gene data show CDR1 as SSHAT and CDR2 as FNYEAQ (reference sequence). The DNA of the CDR3 is TGTGCTAGCAGCTTAAGAGAAGGAAACACCATATATTTT. Amino acids: CASSLREGNTIYF.

This clonotype was observed many times. The chain links TRBV27 to TRBJ2-2; no definite D call. Germline values: CDR1 MNHEY, CDR2 SMNVEV (reference sequence). Trimming stripped 4 bases from V and 1 base from J, with 7 bases between. The CDR3 loop spans 14 amino acids. Written as DNA, the CDR3 is TGTGCCAGCAGTTCGACGGGGAACACCGGGGAGCTGTTTTTT. Protein product: CASSSTGNTGELFF.